The 31 T cell receptor beta chains in this list originate from one sample, sequenced in a study of blood T cell repertoires in COVID-19. Profiling relied on immunoSEQ multiplex PCR, and the TCRdb table lists in-frame clones only, not all of them. The table includes approximately 350,000 clones, around 89% detected once. The sample consisted of PBMCs or T cells enriched from blood (not recorded which). The receptors here all came from a man aged 18 to 35 who had recovered from COVID-19.

The chain recombines TRBV7-2 with TRBJ2-6; the D is unclear. Per the germline V gene, CDR1 is SGHTA and CDR2 is FQGNSA. Between the trimmed V and J ends, which lost 6 bases and 0 bases, there was a span of 9 bases. The CDR3 consists of 15 residues. CDR3 sequence reads: CASSFTASGANVLTF. DNA for the CDR3: TGTGCCAGCAGTTTTACAGCCTCTGGGGCCAACGTCCTGACTTTC.

This clone came up once. The V and J genes are TRBV29-1 and TRBJ1-5; D not resolved. Germline V gives CDR1 SQVTM, CDR2 ANQGSEA. The CDR3 totals 13 residues. V shed 4 bases and J shed 1 base, with 8 bases lying between them. The CDR3, as DNA: TGCAGCGTTGTGATAGAGAGCAATCAGCCCCAGCATTTT. Translating it yields CSVVIESNQPQHF. Looking up the rest from reference TRBV29-1 and TRBJ1-5 gives the full variable domain: SAVISQKPSRDICQRGTSLTIQCQVDSQVTMMFWYRQQPGQSLTLIATANQGSEATYESGFVIDKFPISRPNLTFSTLTVSNMSPEDSSIYLCSVVIESNQPQHFGDGTRLSIL.

The gene calls are TRBV7-9 and TRBJ1-2; D not resolved. This CDR3 is 10 amino acids long. V gave up 5 bases and J gave up 6 bases, with 4 bases separating them. From germline, CDR1 is SEHNR and CDR2 FQNEAQ (reference sequence). The CDR3, as DNA: TGTGCCAGCAGCCTTGATGGCTACACCTTC. The encoded protein is CASSLDGYTF.

This chain joins TRBV7-9 and TRBJ2-7; 9 positions agree with TRBD2. Trimming cost V 5 bases and J 4 bases; bases outside gene matches: 3. Germline V gives CDR1 SEHNR, CDR2 FQNEAQ (reference sequence). The CDR3 length is 13 residues. Here the CDR3 DNA reads TGTGCCAGCAGCGTTAGCGGGAGATACGAGCAGTACTTC. Its protein is CASSVSGRYEQYF.

A single count supports this clone. CDR3 coding DNA: TGTGCCAGCAGCTTAGTAGGGGTCGCAGGGAATGAGCAGTTCTTC. Amino acid sequence: CASSLVGVAGNEQFF. The genes are TRBV11-2 and TRBJ2-1; tentatively, D is TRBD1 (5 bases). Trimming pared 1 base from V and 7 bases from J, leaving 14 bases between. The length of the CDR3 is 15 residues. Germline-derived CDR1 and CDR2 are SGHAT and FQNNGV.

V usage is TRBV6-2 or TRBV6-3 and J usage is TRBJ2-7; D not certain. V lost 2 bases to trimming and J lost 1 base, with 6 bases between them. CDR3 length: 13 amino acids. Germline CDR1 and CDR2: MNHEY and SVGEGT. The CDR3, as DNA: TGTGCCAGCAGTTACGAAGCGTCCTACGAGCAGTACTTC. Residues: CASSYEASYEQYF.

The genes are TRBV29-1 and TRBJ1-1; TRBD1 might be the D (6 bases). Looked up from germline, CDR1 is SQVTM and CDR2 is ANQGSEA. V was shortened by 7 bases and J by 1 base, with 16 bases between the two germline ends. This CDR3 has 14 residues. CDR3 amino acids: CSATLGTQNTEAFF. CDR3 DNA sequence: TGCAGCGCCACCCTCGGGACACAGAACACTGAAGCTTTCTTT. The whole variable domain, filled in from reference TRBV29-1 and TRBJ1-1, reads SAVISQKPSRDICQRGTSLTIQCQVDSQVTMMFWYRQQPGQSLTLIATANQGSEATYESGFVIDKFPISRPNLTFSTLTVSNMSPEDSSIYLCSATLGTQNTEAFFGQGTRLTVV.

The chain uses TRBV5-1 and TRBJ2-5, with TRBD1 as a possible D gene (6 bases). The CDR3 contains 12 residues. Per the germline V gene, CDR1 is SGHRS and CDR2 is YFSETQ. V lost 5 bases and J 5 bases, leaving 10 bases between the germline ends. CDR3 loop: CASSPGEETQYF. The DNA of the CDR3 is TGCGCCAGCAGTCCAGGGGAGGAGACCCAGTACTTC.

The J gene is TRBJ1-5, the V gene TRBV19; possibly TRBD1 for D (5 bases). The CDR3 loop spans 16 amino acids. Germline V lookup: CDR1 LNHDA, CDR2 SQIVND (reference sequence). Trimming cost V 6 bases and J 0 bases, with 15 bases left between them. CDR3 in amino acids: CASRTTGTGSNQPQHF. Here the CDR3 DNA reads TGTGCCAGTAGAACCACCGGGACTGGTAGCAATCAGCCCCAGCATTTT.

For the CDR3, the DNA is TGTGCCAGTAGAGGCCAGGGGGTTACCCATGGCTACACCTTC. This sequence encodes CASRGQGVTHGYTF. The chain carries TRBV19 and TRBJ1-2; TRBD1 agrees at 7 bases. With 6 bases clipped from V and 6 bases from J, the junction kept 10 bases outside the gene matches. Looked up from germline, CDR1 is LNHDA and CDR2 is SQIVND (reference sequence). The CDR3 sequence is 14 residues long.

The genes are TRBV11-3 and TRBJ2-2; 12 bases are a match to TRBD1. The CDR3 sequence is 18 residues long. Germline V gene sequence: CDR1 SGHNT, CDR2 YENEEA. V trimming: 0 bases; J trimming: 5 bases; junction bases outside the gene matches: 7. CDR3: CASSLDKPGQGATGELFF. CDR3 bases: TGTGCCAGCAGCTTAGATAAACCGGGACAGGGGGCAACCGGGGAGCTGTTTTTT.

This chain connects TRBV7-8 to TRBJ2-7, with 10 bases identical to TRBD1. The V and J ends lost 5 bases and 2 bases, in that order; junction bases with no gene match: 12. Germline CDR1 reads SGHVS; CDR2 reads FQNEAQ. This CDR3 has 17 residues. The CDR3 reads CASSLIHRGTGAYEQYF. The CDR3 DNA follows: TGTGCCAGCAGCCTCATACATCGGGGGACAGGGGCCTACGAGCAGTACTTC. Complete variable domain (other parts from reference TRBV7-8 and TRBJ2-7): GAGVSQSPRYKVAKRGQDVALRCDPISGHVSLFWYQQALGQGPEFLTYFQNEAQLDKSGLPSDRFFAERPEGSVSTLKIQRTQQEDSAVYLCASSLIHRGTGAYEQYFGPGTRLTVT.

This clone was detected only once. The chain recombines TRBV6-5 with TRBJ1-6, with no clear D. The length of the CDR3 is 13 residues. With 6 bases removed from V and 6 bases from J, the gap between germline ends came to 9 bases. Germline-derived CDR1 and CDR2 are MNHEY and SVGAGI. The CDR3 DNA sequence: TGTGCCAGCAGCGGAGGCCTTAATTCACCCCTCCACTTT. Amino acids: CASSGGLNSPLHF.

This chain links TRBV2 with TRBJ2-7, with a possible D match to TRBD2 (5 bases). Trimming took off 4 bases at V and 9 bases at J, with 16 bases between the two ends. The CDR3 has 13 amino acids. From germline, CDR1 is SNHLY and CDR2 FYNNEI. The CDR3 loop reads CASSVIETRGQYF. The DNA for the CDR3 is TGTGCCAGCAGTGTAATTGAGACACGGGGGCAGTACTTC. Looking up the rest from reference TRBV2 and TRBJ2-7 gives the full variable domain: EPEVTQTPSHQVTQMGQEVILRCVPISNHLYFYWYRQILGQKVEFLVSFYNNEISEKSEIFDDQFSVERPDGSNFTLKIRSTKLEDSAMYFCASSVIETRGQYFGPGTRLTVT.

This clone appeared a single time. The genes are TRBV5-1 and TRBJ1-1; TRBD1 agrees at 9 bases. Per germline, CDR1 SGHRS and CDR2 YFSETQ. The CDR3 has 15 residues. Unmatched junction bases numbered 13, after V lost 7 bases and J lost 6 bases. The CDR3 nucleotides read TGCGCCAGCGTCCCTACTCCCGACAGGGGGTCTGAAGCTTTCTTT. This translates into CASVPTPDRGSEAFF.

This clone was detected once. This rearrangement joins TRBV9 to TRBJ2-5; 11 bases map to TRBD1. Unmatched junction bases numbered 12, after V lost 4 bases and J lost 1 base. CDR3 size: 18 residues. Germline CDR1 and CDR2: SGDLS and YYNGEE. The CDR3 loop is CASSTSPGTGGPQETQYF. The CDR3 DNA follows: TGTGCCAGCAGCACTTCCCCCGGGACAGGGGGACCCCAAGAGACCCAGTACTTC.

V usage is TRBV7-2 and J usage is TRBJ1-5; TRBD1 is a possible D gene (5 bases). This CDR3 spans 15 amino acids. With 4 bases removed from V and 2 bases from J, the gap between germline ends came to 12 bases. In germline, CDR1 is SGHTA, CDR2 FQGNSA. The DNA of the CDR3 is TGTGCCAGCAGCTCCCCGGGGGGGGGCAATCAGCCCCAGCATTTT. Protein sequence: CASSSPGGGNQPQHF.

The V call is TRBV4-1, the J call TRBJ2-7, with TRBD1 matching 7 bases. The CDR3 extends over 16 amino acids. Trimming cost V 0 bases and J 5 bases; bases outside gene matches: 10. The germline gives CDR1 MGHRA, CDR2 YSYEKL. CDR3 in DNA: TGCGCCAGCAGCCAAGATAGCGCGGCAGGGGGTAACGAGCAGTACTTC. It is translated as CASSQDSAAGGNEQYF.

The chain has TRBV15 and TRBJ2-2; TRBD1 matches at 8 bases. The germline gives CDR1 LNHNV, CDR2 YYDKDF (reference sequence). The CDR3 is 16 residues long. Trimming removed 6 bases from V and 6 bases from J; junction bases left unmatched: 12. CDR3 coding DNA: TGTGCCACCAGAAACATGAGGGACAGGATCGCCGGGGAGCTGTTTTTT. As protein: CATRNMRDRIAGELFF.

The rearrangement joins TRBV10-3 to TRBJ2-5; 8 bases are shared with TRBD1. The germline V gene encodes CDR1 ENHRY and CDR2 SYGVKD. Losses at the gene ends were 6 bases for V and 6 bases for J; bases not matched to a gene: 12. This CDR3 region has 15 residues. The CDR3 DNA reads TGTGCCATCAGAACGTCGGACAGGGTCGGTCAGACCCAGTACTTC. Translation: CAIRTSDRVGQTQYF.

The gene calls are TRBV7-7 and TRBJ2-5; TRBD1 matches 7 bases. Looked up from germline, CDR1 is SSHAT and CDR2 is FNYEAQ (reference sequence). J gave up 5 bases and V 5 bases, and 11 bases lay outside the gene matches. The CDR3 spans 15 residues. The CDR3 protein is CASSPRQGVGETQYF. CDR3 nucleotide sequence: TGTGCCAGCAGCCCTCGACAGGGTGTGGGGGAGACCCAGTACTTC. The full variable domain, its missing parts supplied by reference TRBV7-7 and TRBJ2-5, is GAGVSQSPRYKVTKRGQDVTLRCDPISSHATLYWYQQALGQGPEFLTYFNYEAQPDKSGLPSDRFSAERPEGSISTLTIQRTEQRDSAMYRCASSPRQGVGETQYFGPGTRLLVL.

The sample holds a few counts of this clone. The chain employs TRBV5-1 and TRBJ1-2; D perhaps matches TRBD1 (5 bases). The CDR3 is made up of 14 amino acids. Germline loops: CDR1 SGHRS, CDR2 YFSETQ. The ends were cut back, 4 bases at V and 6 bases at J, with 16 bases in the middle. The DNA for the CDR3 is TGCGCCAGCAGCCCCCAAGGAGGGGTCAATGGCTACACCTTC. It codes for CASSPQGGVNGYTF.

As concerns this clone: This sample also contains other DNA sequences that code for the same CDR3. The chain couples TRBV5-1 to TRBJ2-1, with 9 positions matching TRBD2. The germline CDR1 and CDR2 sequences are SGHRS and YFSETQ. This CDR3 has 15 residues. Germline trimming cut 0 bases from V and 4 bases from J; bases unmatched to any gene: 2. CDR3 DNA: TGCGCCAGCAGCTTGGTAGCGGGAGCTTACAATGAGCAGTTCTTC. It translates to CASSLVAGAYNEQFF.

The J gene is TRBJ1-2, the V gene TRBV24-1, with 9 bases matching TRBD1. This CDR3 is 13 amino acids long. The germline V gene encodes CDR1 KGHDR and CDR2 SFDVKD. V gave up 7 bases and J gave up 6 bases; unmatched junction bases: 5. CDR3 in DNA: TGTGCCACCAGCGGGACAGGGCGGGATGGCTACACCTTC. As protein: CATSGTGRDGYTF.

This chain connects TRBV14 to TRBJ1-1; perhaps TRBD1 as D (5 bases). V lost 3 bases and J lost 6, with 23 bases in between. Per germline, CDR1 SGHDN and CDR2 FVKESK. CDR3 size: 17 residues. CDR3 DNA: TGTGCCAGCAGCCACAGGGAAAGAGAGAACCCTCTCGCTGAAGCTTTCTTT. Amino acid sequence: CASSHRERENPLAEAFF.

The genes are TRBV27 and TRBJ2-7; 9 nucleotides match TRBD2. J lost 4 bases, V lost 3 bases, and 7 bases had no gene match. This CDR3 has 15 amino acids. Germline lookup yields CDR1 MNHEY and CDR2 SMNVEV (reference sequence). CDR3 loop: CASSFGGLARYEQYF. CDR3 in DNA: TGTGCCAGCAGTTTCGGAGGACTAGCGCGATACGAGCAGTACTTC.

This chain links TRBV10-3 with TRBJ1-2; 10 nucleotides align to TRBD1. The CDR3 consists of 14 residues. Germline values: CDR1 ENHRY, CDR2 SYGVKD. The trim removed 6 bases at V and 7 bases at J, leaving 8 bases unmatched. The CDR3 DNA reads TGTGCCATCAGCGCCGGGACAGGGGAACTTGGCTACACCTTC. This translates into CAISAGTGELGYTF.

The sample holds a few counts of this clone. The V call is TRBV6-4, the J call TRBJ2-1, with 9 bases that match TRBD1. Germline V gene lookup returns CDR1 MRHNA and CDR2 SNTAGT. There are 13 residues in the CDR3. V gave up 3 bases and J gave up 12 bases; unmatched junction bases: 6. The CDR3 bases are TGTGCCAGCAGTGAGGACAGGGGAGGGAGGCAGTTCTTC. As protein: CASSEDRGGRQFF.

The chain links TRBV9 to TRBJ1-3; no clear D. This CDR3 contains 15 residues. CDR1 SGDLS and CDR2 YYNGEE come from the germline V gene. The V end was cut by 0 bases, the J end by 4 bases, with 11 bases between. The CDR3 protein is CASSVGGRLGNTIYF. The CDR3 coding sequence is TGTGCCAGCAGCGTAGGTGGGCGCCTAGGAAACACCATATATTTT.

The V and J genes are TRBV11-2 and TRBJ1-1; 9 nucleotides line up with TRBD1. Germline-derived CDR1 and CDR2 are SGHAT and FQNNGV. This CDR3 contains 14 residues. The V and J ends lost 5 bases and 3 bases, in that order; junction bases with no gene match: 4. The CDR3 DNA reads as TGTGCCAGCAGCCCTTGGGACAGGGACACTGAAGCTTTCTTT. Amino acid sequence: CASSPWDRDTEAFF.

The chain recombines TRBV3-1 (or the pseudogene TRBV3-2) with TRBJ1-1, with unresolved D. This CDR3 has 15 amino acids. Trimming pared 0 bases from V and 1 base from J, leaving 9 bases between. Germline values: CDR1 LGHDT, CDR2 YNNKEL (reference sequence). Here the CDR3 reads CASSQELAGNTEAFF. The CDR3 nucleotides read TGTGCCAGCAGCCAAGAGCTTGCGGGGAACACTGAAGCTTTCTTT.